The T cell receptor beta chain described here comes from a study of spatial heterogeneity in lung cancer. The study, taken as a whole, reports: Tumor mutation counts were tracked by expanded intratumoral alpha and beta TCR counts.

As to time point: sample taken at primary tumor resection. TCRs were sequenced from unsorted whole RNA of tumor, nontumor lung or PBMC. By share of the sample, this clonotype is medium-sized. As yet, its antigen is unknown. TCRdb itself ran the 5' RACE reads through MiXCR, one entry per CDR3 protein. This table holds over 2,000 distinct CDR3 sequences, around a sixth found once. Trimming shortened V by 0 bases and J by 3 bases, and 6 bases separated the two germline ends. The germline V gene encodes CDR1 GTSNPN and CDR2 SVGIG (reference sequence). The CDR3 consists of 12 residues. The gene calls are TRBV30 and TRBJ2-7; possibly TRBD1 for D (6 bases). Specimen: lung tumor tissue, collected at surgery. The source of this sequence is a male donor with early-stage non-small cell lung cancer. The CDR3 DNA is TGTGCCTGGAGTGTAGGGGGCTACGAGCAGTACTTC. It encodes CAWSVGGYEQYF.